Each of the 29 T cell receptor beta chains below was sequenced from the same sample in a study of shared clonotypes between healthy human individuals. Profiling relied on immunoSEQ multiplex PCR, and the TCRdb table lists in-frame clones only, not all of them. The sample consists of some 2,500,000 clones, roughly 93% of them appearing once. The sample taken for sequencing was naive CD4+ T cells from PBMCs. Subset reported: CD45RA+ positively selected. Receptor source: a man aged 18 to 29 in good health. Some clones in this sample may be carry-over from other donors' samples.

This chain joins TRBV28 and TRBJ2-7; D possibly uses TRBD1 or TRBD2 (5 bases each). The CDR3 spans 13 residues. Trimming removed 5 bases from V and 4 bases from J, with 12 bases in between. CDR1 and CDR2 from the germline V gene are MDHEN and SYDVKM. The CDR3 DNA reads TGTGCCAGCAGTCCCGGGACCGAATACGAGCAGTACTTC. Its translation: CASSPGTEYEQYF.

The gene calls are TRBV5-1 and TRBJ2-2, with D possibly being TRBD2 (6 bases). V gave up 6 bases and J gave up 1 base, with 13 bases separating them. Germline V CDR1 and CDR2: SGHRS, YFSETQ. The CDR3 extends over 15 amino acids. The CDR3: CASNWAGGNTGELFF. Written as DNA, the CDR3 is TGCGCCAGCAATTGGGCCGGGGGGAACACCGGGGAGCTGTTTTTT. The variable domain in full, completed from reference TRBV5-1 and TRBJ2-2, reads KAGVTQTPRYLIKTRGQQVTLSCSPISGHRSVSWYQQTPGQGLQFLFEYFSETQRNKGNFPGRFSGRQFSNSRSEMNVSTLELGDSALYLCASNWAGGNTGELFFGEGSRLTVL.

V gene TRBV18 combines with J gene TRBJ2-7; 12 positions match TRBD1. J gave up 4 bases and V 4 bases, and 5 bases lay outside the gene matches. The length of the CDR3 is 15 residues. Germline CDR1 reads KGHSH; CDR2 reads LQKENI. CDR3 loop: CASSRGTGGFYEQYF. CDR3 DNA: TGTGCCAGCTCACGCGGGACAGGGGGCTTTTACGAGCAGTACTTC.

In nucleotides, the CDR3 is TGCGCCAGCAGCTTGGGGCGGGCCAAAAATGAAAAACTGTTTTTT. This codes for CASSLGRAKNEKLFF. This chain uses TRBV5-1 with TRBJ1-4; D remains unclear. Germline V gene sequence: CDR1 SGHRS, CDR2 YFSETQ. The CDR3 is 15 amino acids. The V end was cut by 0 bases, the J end by 5 bases, with 11 bases between.

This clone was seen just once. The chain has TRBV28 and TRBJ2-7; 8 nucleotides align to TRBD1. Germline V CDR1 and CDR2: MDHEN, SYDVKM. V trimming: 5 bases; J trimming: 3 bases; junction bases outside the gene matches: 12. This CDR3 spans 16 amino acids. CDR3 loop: CASSRTGTQRDYEQYF. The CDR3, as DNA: TGTGCCAGCAGTCGGACAGGGACCCAGAGGGACTACGAGCAGTACTTC.

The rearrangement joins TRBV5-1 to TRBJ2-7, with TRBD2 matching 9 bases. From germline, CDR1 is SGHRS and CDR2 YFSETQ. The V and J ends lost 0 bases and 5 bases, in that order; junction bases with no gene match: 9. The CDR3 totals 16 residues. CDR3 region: CASSLAGTSREDEQYF. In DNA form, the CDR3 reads TGCGCCAGCAGCTTGGCCGGGACTAGCCGGGAGGACGAGCAGTACTTC.

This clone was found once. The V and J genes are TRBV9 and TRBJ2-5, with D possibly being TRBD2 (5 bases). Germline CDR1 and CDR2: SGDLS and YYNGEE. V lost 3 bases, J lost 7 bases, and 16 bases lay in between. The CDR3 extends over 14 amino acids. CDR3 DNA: TGTGCCAGCAGCGCCCAGAGGGCCGTGGGGACCCAGTACTTC. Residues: CASSAQRAVGTQYF.

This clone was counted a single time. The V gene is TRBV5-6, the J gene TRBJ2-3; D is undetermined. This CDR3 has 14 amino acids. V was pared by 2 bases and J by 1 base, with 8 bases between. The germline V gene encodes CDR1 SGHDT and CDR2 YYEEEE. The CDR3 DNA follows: TGTGCCAGCAGCTTATTCGGCGGCACAGATACGCAGTATTTT. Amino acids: CASSLFGGTDTQYF.

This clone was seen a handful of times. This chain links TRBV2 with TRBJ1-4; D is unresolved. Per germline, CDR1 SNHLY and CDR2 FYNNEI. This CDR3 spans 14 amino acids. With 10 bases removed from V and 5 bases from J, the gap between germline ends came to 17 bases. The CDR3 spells CATNPRAANEKLFF. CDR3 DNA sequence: TGTGCCACCAACCCTCGTGCAGCGAATGAAAAACTGTTTTTT.

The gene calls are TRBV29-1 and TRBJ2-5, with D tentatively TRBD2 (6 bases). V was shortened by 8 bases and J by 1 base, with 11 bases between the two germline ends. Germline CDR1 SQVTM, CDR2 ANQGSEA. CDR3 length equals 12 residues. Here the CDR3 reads CSTRLGQETQYF. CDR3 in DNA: TGCAGCACCCGACTAGGCCAAGAGACCCAGTACTTC.

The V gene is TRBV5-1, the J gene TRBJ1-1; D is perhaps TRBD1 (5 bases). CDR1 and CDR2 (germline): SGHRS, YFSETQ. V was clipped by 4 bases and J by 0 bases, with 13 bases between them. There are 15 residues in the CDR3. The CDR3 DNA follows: TGCGCCAGCAGCCCGGCGGGGACGGTGAACACTGAAGCTTTCTTT. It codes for CASSPAGTVNTEAFF.

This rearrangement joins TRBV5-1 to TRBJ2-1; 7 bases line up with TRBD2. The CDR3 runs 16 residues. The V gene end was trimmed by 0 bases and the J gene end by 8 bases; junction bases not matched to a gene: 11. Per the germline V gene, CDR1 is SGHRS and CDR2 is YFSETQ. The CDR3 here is CASSLASGRAGDEQFF. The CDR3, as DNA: TGCGCCAGCAGCTTGGCTAGCGGCCGTGCTGGGGATGAGCAGTTCTTC.

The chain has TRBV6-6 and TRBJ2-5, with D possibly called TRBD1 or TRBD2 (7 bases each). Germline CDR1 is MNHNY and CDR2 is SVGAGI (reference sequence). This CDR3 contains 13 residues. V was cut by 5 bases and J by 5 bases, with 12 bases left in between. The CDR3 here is CASSIQGGETQYF. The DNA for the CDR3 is TGTGCCAGCAGTATCCAGGGGGGGGAGACCCAGTACTTC.

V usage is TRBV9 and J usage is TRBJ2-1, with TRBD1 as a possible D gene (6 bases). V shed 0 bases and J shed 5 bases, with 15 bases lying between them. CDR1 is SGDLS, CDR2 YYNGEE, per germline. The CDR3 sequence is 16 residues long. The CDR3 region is CASSVGRGTGNNEQFF. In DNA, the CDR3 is TGTGCCAGCAGCGTAGGTCGAGGTACAGGGAACAATGAGCAGTTCTTC.

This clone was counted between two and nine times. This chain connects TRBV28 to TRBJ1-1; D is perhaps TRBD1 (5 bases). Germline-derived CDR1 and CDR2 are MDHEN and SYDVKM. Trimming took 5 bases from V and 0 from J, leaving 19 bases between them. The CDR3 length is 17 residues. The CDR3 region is CASSPRWDLNMNTEAFF. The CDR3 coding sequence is TGTGCCAGCAGTCCGCGATGGGACCTTAACATGAACACTGAAGCTTTCTTT. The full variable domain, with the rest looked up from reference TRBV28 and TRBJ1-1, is DVKVTQSSRYLVKRTGEKVFLECVQDMDHENMFWYRQDPGLGLRLIYFSYDVKMKEKGDIPEGYSVSREKKERFSLILESASTNQTSMYLCASSPRWDLNMNTEAFFGQGTRLTVV.

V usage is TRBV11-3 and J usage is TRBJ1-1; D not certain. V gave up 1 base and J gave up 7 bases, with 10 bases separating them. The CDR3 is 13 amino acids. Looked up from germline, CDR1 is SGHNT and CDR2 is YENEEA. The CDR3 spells CASSLGTENEAFF. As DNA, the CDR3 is TGTGCCAGCAGCTTAGGCACGGAGAATGAAGCTTTCTTT.

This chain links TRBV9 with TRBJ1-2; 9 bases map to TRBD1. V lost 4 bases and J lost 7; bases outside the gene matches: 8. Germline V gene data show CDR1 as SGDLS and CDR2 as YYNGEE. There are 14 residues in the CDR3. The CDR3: CASSSGQGLGGYTF. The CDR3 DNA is TGTGCCAGCAGCAGCGGACAGGGGCTGGGTGGCTACACCTTC.

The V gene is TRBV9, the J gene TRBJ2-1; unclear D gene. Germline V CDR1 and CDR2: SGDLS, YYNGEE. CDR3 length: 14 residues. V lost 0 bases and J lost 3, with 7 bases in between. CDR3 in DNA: TGTGCCAGCAGCGTAGGTTCAAACTACAATGAGCAGTTCTTC. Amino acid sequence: CASSVGSNYNEQFF. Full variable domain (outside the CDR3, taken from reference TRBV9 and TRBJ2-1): DSGVTQTPKHLITATGQRVTLRCSPRSGDLSVYWYQQSLDQGLQFLIQYYNGEERAKGNILERFSAQQFPDLHSELNLSSLELGDSALYFCASSVGSNYNEQFFGPGTRLTVL.

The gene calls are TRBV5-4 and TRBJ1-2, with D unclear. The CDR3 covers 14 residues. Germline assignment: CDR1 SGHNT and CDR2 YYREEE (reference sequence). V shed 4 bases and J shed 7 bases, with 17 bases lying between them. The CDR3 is CASSLGPPSGGYTF. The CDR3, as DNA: TGTGCCAGCAGCCTTGGCCCTCCTAGTGGTGGCTACACCTTC.

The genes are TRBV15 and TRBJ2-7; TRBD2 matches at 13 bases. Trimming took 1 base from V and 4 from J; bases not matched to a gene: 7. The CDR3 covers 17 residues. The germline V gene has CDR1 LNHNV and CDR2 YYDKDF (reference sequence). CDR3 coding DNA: TGTGCCACCAGCAGAGCCCTCGGGACTAGCGGGGAATACGAGCAGTACTTC. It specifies CATSRALGTSGEYEQYF.

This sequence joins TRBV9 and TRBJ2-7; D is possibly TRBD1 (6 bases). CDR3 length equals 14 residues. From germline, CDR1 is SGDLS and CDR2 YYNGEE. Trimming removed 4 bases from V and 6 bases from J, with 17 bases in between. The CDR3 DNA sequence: TGTGCCAGCAGCTCCCAGACAGGTCCAGGCGAGCAGTACTTC. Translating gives CASSSQTGPGEQYF.

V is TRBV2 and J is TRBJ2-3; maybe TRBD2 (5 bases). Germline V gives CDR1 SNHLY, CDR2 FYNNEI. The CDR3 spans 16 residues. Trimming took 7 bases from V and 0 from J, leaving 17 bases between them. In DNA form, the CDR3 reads TGTGCCAGCACCAAGGACTTTACTCCTAGCACAGATACGCAGTATTTT. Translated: CASTKDFTPSTDTQYF.

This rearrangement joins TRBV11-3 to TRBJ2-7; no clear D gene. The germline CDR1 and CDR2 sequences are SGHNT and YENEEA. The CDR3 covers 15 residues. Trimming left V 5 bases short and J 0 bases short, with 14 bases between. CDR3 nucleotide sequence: TGTGCCAGCAGCGAAAGAGTGGGAAGCTCCTACGAGCAGTACTTC. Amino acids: CASSERVGSSYEQYF.

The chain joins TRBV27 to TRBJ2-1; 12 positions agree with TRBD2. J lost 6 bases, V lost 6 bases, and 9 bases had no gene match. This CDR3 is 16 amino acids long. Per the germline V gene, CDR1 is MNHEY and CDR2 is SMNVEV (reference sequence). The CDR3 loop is CASSPLAGGRGNEQFF. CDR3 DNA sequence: TGTGCCAGCAGCCCCCTAGCGGGAGGGCGAGGCAATGAGCAGTTCTTC.

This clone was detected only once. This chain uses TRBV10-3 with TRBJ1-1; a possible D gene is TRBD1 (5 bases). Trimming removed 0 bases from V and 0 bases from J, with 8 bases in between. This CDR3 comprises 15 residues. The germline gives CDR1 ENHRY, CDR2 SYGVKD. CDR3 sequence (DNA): TGTGCCATCAGTGAGTCTCAGGGAATGAACACTGAAGCTTTCTTT. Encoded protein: CAISESQGMNTEAFF.

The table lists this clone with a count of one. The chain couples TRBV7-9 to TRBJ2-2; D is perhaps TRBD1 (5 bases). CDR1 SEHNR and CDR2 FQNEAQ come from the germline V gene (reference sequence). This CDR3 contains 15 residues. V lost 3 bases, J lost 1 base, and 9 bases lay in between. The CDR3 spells CASSFWQGNTGELFF. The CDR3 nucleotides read TGTGCCAGCAGCTTCTGGCAGGGGAACACCGGGGAGCTGTTTTTT.

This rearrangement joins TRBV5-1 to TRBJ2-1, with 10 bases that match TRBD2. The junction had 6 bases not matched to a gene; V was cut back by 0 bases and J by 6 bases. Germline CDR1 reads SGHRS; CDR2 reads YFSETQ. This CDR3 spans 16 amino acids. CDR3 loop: CASSLEGLAVPNEQFF. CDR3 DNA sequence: TGCGCCAGCAGCTTGGAAGGACTAGCGGTCCCCAATGAGCAGTTCTTC.

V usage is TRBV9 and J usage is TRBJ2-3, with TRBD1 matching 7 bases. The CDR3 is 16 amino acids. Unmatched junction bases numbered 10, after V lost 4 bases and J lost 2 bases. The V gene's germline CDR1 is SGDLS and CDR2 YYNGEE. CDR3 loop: CASSLAGDSYTDTQYF. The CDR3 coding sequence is TGTGCCAGCAGCCTAGCCGGGGACAGTTACACAGATACGCAGTATTTT.

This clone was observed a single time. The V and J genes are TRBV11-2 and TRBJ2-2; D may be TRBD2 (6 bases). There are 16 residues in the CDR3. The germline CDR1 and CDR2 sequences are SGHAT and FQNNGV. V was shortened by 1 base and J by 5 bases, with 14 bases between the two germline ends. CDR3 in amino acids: CASSLAVAVNTGELFF. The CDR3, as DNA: TGTGCCAGCAGCTTAGCCGTAGCGGTCAATACCGGGGAGCTGTTTTTT.